The 18 T cell receptor beta chains below come from one sample, sequenced in a study of blood T cell repertoires in COVID-19. The table came from immunoSEQ multiplex PCR; TCRdb's copy has only in-frame clones and leaves some out. The table has 250,000 to 300,000 clones, 80% to 95% seen once. Sample: PBMCs or T cells enriched from blood (not recorded which). Receptors originate from a woman in her twenties or thirties who had recovered from COVID-19.

The V call is TRBV28, the J call TRBJ1-1; maybe TRBD1 (6 bases). The CDR3 totals 17 residues. V lost 7 bases, J lost 1 base, and 22 bases lay in between. From germline, CDR1 is MDHEN and CDR2 SYDVKM. The CDR3 is CASTSGALLEPNTEAFF. CDR3 coding DNA: TGTGCCAGCACCTCAGGGGCCTTACTCGAACCGAACACTGAAGCTTTCTTT.

This clone was picked up one time. As DNA, the CDR3 is TGTGCCAGCAGCCCAAGGGGGGGTGAAAATTCACCCCTCCACTTT. This sequence encodes CASSPRGGENSPLHF. This rearrangement joins TRBV7-9 to TRBJ1-6; D is possibly TRBD1 (6 bases). Germline V gives CDR1 SEHNR, CDR2 FQNEAQ (reference sequence). This CDR3 is 15 amino acids long. The V end was cut by 5 bases, the J end by 7 bases, with 15 bases between. Supplemented by reference TRBV7-9 and TRBJ1-6, the full variable domain reads DTGVSQNPRHKITKRGQNVTFRCDPISEHNRLYWYRQTLGQGPEFLTYFQNEAQLEKSRLLSDRFSAERPKGSFSTLEIQRTEQGDSAMYLCASSPRGGENSPLHFGNGTRLTVT.

The chain joins TRBV18 to TRBJ1-6, with D hard to call. Trimming removed 3 bases at V and 8 bases at J, with 11 bases between. Germline CDR1 is KGHSH and CDR2 is LQKENI. The CDR3 has 14 residues. The DNA of the CDR3 is TGTGCCAGCTCACCTGGGAGGGCACATTCACCCCTCCACTTT. Amino acid sequence: CASSPGRAHSPLHF. The full variable domain, in which reference TRBV18 and TRBJ1-6 provide the parts outside the CDR3, is NAGVMQNPRHLVRRRGQEARLRCSPMKGHSHVYWYRQLPEEGLKFMVYLQKENIIDESGMPKERFSAEFPKEGPSILRIQQVVRGDSAAYFCASSPGRAHSPLHFGNGTRLTVT.

The rearrangement uses TRBV19 and TRBJ1-5; D ambiguous. The germline V gene has CDR1 LNHDA and CDR2 SQIVND (reference sequence). Trimming stripped 0 bases from V and 2 bases from J, with 5 bases between. The CDR3 totals 14 residues. CDR3 coding DNA: TGTGCCAGTAGTATAGATCGAGGCAATCAGCCCCAGCATTTT. This encodes CASSIDRGNQPQHF.

This sequence joins TRBV18 and TRBJ1-2; the D is unclear. This CDR3 contains 14 residues. Germline V gives CDR1 KGHSH, CDR2 LQKENI. Between the trimmed V and J ends, which lost 2 bases and 5 bases, there was a span of 12 bases. CDR3 region: CASSPDEGLYGYTF. CDR3 nucleotides: TGTGCCAGCTCACCAGATGAGGGTCTATATGGCTACACCTTC.

The V and J genes are TRBV7-3 and TRBJ2-7; the D gene is possibly TRBD2 (5 bases). This CDR3 comprises 15 residues. The germline V gene encodes CDR1 SGHTA and CDR2 FQGTGA. The V end lost 10 bases, the J end lost 3 bases, and 22 bases lay between the germline ends. CDR3 loop: CATRPAQDLHYEQYF. The CDR3 DNA reads TGTGCCACCAGACCCGCGCAGGACTTGCACTACGAGCAGTACTTC.

The chain has TRBV30 and TRBJ2-7; TRBD1 aligns across 7 bases. The CDR3 sequence is 13 residues long. In germline, CDR1 is GTSNPN, CDR2 SVGIG (reference sequence). With 5 bases clipped from V and 2 bases from J, the junction kept 6 bases outside the gene matches. The CDR3 DNA reads TGTGCCTGGTTTGGTCAGGGGGCCTACGAGCAGTACTTC. It specifies CAWFGQGAYEQYF.

This chain connects TRBV6-6 to TRBJ2-2; D perhaps matches TRBD2 (6 bases). The germline CDR1 and CDR2 sequences are MNHNY and SVGAGI (reference sequence). The germline V and J ends were trimmed by 4 bases and 8 bases, with 11 bases remaining between them. The CDR3 consists of 13 residues. The CDR3 is CASSLTGTGELFF. As DNA, the CDR3 is TGTGCCAGCAGTTTGACCGGGACTGGGGAGCTGTTTTTT.

The chain couples TRBV18 to TRBJ2-3; D is ambiguous. V gave up 3 bases and J gave up 2 bases, with 9 bases separating them. The CDR3 length is 14 residues. Germline CDR1 KGHSH, CDR2 LQKENI. CDR3 region: CASSPEVATDTQYF. The CDR3, as DNA: TGTGCCAGCTCACCCGAGGTGGCCACAGATACGCAGTATTTT.

V usage is TRBV4-3 and J usage is TRBJ1-5; TRBD1 matches at 7 bases. Germline CDR1 LGHNA, CDR2 YSLEER. The CDR3 spans 18 residues. J gave up 3 bases and V 0 bases, and 11 bases lay outside the gene matches. CDR3 sequence (DNA): TGCGCCAGCAGCCAAGAATGGCCCGGGACAGCAAACAATCAGCCCCAGCATTTT. Protein: CASSQEWPGTANNQPQHF.

The J gene is TRBJ1-2, the V gene TRBV19; tentatively, D is TRBD1 (5 bases). The CDR3 extends over 10 amino acids. Germline values: CDR1 LNHDA, CDR2 SQIVND (reference sequence). V was trimmed by 7 bases and J by 7 bases, leaving 7 bases between them. Here the CDR3 reads CASKGVGYTF. For the CDR3, the DNA is TGTGCCAGTAAAGGGGTTGGCTACACCTTC.

The rearrangement uses TRBV28 and TRBJ2-7; 12 bases are shared with TRBD2. Germline V lookup: CDR1 MDHEN, CDR2 SYDVKM. V lost 3 bases and J lost 4; bases outside the gene matches: 7. The CDR3 runs to 16 residues. CDR3 in amino acids: CASSFLTSGRSYEQYF. The CDR3 bases are TGTGCCAGCAGTTTCCTGACTAGCGGGAGATCTTACGAGCAGTACTTC.

This clone was found once. This chain joins TRBV10-2 and TRBJ2-1; possibly TRBD1 for D (5 bases). Trimming pared 6 bases from V and 2 bases from J, leaving 14 bases between. Germline lookup yields CDR1 WSHSY and CDR2 SAAADI. The CDR3 sequence is 15 residues long. In DNA form, the CDR3 reads TGCGCCAGCAGGCTTGTCAGGGATGCCTACAATGAGCAGTTCTTC. This encodes CASRLVRDAYNEQFF.

This rearrangement joins TRBV6-6 to TRBJ1-5; maybe TRBD1 (5 bases). Per the germline V gene, CDR1 is MNHNY and CDR2 is SVGAGI (reference sequence). The V and J ends lost 5 bases and 2 bases respectively, with 19 bases between them. The CDR3 runs 17 residues. The CDR3 reads CASSLNWGRVGNQPQHF. For the CDR3, the DNA is TGTGCCAGCAGTCTAAACTGGGGCAGGGTTGGCAATCAGCCCCAGCATTTT.

The V gene is TRBV27, the J gene TRBJ2-3, with D perhaps matching TRBD2 (6 bases). The V gene lost 7 bases and the J gene lost 2 bases, with 13 bases spanning the gap. The CDR3 covers 14 residues. Germline CDR1 and CDR2: MNHEY and SMNVEV (reference sequence). The CDR3 region is CASKPGLNTDTQYF. CDR3 bases: TGTGCCAGCAAGCCGGGACTGAACACAGATACGCAGTATTTT.

The chain's CDR3 is CASSPGTGGAHNEQFF. The CDR3 DNA sequence: TGTGCCAGCAGCCCAGGGACAGGGGGCGCACACAATGAGCAGTTCTTC. This chain uses TRBV7-2 with TRBJ2-1; 12 nucleotides align to TRBD1. Germline CDR1 SGHTA, CDR2 FQGNSA. V was pared by 5 bases and J by 5 bases, with 7 bases of the junction left unmatched. The CDR3 is made up of 16 amino acids.

V usage is TRBV5-1 and J usage is TRBJ2-7, with 13 bases that match TRBD2. This CDR3 comprises 14 residues. In germline, CDR1 is SGHRS, CDR2 YFSETQ. With V trimmed by 4 bases and J by 6 bases, 4 bases remained unmatched. In nucleotides, the CDR3 is TGCGCCAGCAGCCGGACTAGCGGGAGTATCGAGCAGTACTTC. This gives the protein CASSRTSGSIEQYF.

V and J are TRBV29-1 and TRBJ2-1; 7 bases are shared with TRBD2. This CDR3 has 15 amino acids. V was clipped by 6 bases and J by 3 bases; unmatched bases: 11. CDR1 and CDR2 (germline): SQVTM, ANQGSEA. The CDR3, as DNA: TGCAGCGTCGTAGGAGCAGCGGGAAGCTACAATGAGCAGTTCTTC. Translating it yields CSVVGAAGSYNEQFF.